This TCR beta chain was recovered during a study of cytomegalovirus exposure and HLA in healthy donors. Trimming pared 1 base from V and 4 bases from J, leaving 8 bases between. Germline-derived CDR1 and CDR2 are SGHDT and YYEEEE. The CDR3 is 13 residues long. This clone was observed a single time. Primers: 60 Vbeta forward and 13 Jbeta reverse. The table came from immunoSEQ multiplex PCR; TCRdb's copy has only in-frame clones and leaves some out. Of 150,000 to 200,000 clones in the sample, 79% were seen once. The V and J genes are TRBV5-6 and TRBJ1-2; weak D call: TRBD1 (6 bases). Sequencing was carried out using PBMCs. This TCR was sampled from a woman aged 25 to 39 in good health and CMV-seropositive. CDR3 residues: CASSLTGIYGYTF. CDR3 bases: TGTGCCAGCAGCTTGACAGGGATCTATGGCTACACCTTC.